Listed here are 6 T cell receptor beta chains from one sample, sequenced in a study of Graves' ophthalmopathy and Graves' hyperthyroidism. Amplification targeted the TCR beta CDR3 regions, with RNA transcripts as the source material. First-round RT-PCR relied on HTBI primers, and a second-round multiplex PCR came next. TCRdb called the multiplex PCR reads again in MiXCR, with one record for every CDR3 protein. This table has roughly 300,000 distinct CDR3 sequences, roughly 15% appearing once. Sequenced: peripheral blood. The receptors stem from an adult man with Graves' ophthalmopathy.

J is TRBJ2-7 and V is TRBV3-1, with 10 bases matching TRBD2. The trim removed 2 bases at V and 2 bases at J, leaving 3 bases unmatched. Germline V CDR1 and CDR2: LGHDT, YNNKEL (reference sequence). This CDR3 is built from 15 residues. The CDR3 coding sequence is TGTGCCAGCAGCCAACCACTAGCGGGGCCCTACGAGCAGTACTTC. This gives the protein CASSQPLAGPYEQYF.

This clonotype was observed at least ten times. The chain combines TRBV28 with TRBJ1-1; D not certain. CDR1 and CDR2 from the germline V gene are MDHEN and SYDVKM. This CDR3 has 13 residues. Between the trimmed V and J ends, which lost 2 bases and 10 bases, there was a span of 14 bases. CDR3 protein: CASSLNTGATAFF. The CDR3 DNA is TGTGCCAGCAGTTTAAATACGGGCGCGACAGCTTTCTTT.

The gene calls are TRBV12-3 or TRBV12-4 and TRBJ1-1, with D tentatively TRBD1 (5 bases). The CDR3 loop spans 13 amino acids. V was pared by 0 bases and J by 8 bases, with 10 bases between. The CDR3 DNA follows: TGTGCCAGCAGTTTAGCTGGGACGCAAGAAGCTTTCTTT. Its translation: CASSLAGTQEAFF.

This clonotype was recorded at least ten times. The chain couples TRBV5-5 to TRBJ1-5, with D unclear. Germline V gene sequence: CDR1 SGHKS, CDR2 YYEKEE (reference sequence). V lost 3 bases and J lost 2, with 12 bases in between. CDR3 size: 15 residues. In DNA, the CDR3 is TGTGCCAGCAGCTGGACCGAATACGGCAATCAGCCCCAGCATTTT. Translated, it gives CASSWTEYGNQPQHF. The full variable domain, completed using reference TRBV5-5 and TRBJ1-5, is DAGVTQSPTHLIKTRGQQVTLRCSPISGHKSVSWYQQVLGQGPQFIFQYYEKEERGRGNFPDRFSARQFPNYSSELNVNALLLGDSALYLCASSWTEYGNQPQHFGDGTRLSIL.

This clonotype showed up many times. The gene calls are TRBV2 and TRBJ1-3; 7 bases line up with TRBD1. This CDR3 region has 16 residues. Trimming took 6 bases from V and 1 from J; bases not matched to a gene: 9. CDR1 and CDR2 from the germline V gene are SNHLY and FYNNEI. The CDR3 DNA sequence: TGTGCCAGCAGGCCTACAGGGGCCGGATCTGGAAACACCATATATTTT. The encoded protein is CASRPTGAGSGNTIYF.

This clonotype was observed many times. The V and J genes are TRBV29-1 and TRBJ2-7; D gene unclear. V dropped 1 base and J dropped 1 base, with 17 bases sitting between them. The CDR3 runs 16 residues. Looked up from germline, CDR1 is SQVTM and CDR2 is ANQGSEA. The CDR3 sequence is CSVEVPTHPTSYEQYF. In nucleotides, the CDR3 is TGCAGCGTTGAAGTCCCCACCCACCCCACTTCCTACGAGCAGTACTTC.